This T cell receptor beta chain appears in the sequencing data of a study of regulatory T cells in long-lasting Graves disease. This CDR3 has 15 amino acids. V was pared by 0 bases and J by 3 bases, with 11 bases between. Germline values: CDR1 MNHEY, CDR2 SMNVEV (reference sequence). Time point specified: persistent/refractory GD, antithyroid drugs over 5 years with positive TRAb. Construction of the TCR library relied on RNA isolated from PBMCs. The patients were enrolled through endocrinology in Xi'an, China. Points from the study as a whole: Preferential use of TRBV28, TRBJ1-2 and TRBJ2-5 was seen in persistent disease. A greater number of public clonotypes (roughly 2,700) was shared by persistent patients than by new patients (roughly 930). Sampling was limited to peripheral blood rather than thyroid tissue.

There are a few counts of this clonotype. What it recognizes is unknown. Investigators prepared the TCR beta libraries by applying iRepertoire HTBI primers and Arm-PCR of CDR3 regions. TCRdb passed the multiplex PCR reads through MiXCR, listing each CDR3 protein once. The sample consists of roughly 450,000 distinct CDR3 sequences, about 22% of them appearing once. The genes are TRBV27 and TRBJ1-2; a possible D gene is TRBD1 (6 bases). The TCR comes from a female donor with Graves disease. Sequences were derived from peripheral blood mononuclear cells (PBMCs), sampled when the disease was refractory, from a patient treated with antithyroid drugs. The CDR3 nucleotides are TGTGCCAGCAGTTTATCAGGGGGGGCTTACTATGGCTACACCTTC. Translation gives CASSLSGGAYYGYTF.